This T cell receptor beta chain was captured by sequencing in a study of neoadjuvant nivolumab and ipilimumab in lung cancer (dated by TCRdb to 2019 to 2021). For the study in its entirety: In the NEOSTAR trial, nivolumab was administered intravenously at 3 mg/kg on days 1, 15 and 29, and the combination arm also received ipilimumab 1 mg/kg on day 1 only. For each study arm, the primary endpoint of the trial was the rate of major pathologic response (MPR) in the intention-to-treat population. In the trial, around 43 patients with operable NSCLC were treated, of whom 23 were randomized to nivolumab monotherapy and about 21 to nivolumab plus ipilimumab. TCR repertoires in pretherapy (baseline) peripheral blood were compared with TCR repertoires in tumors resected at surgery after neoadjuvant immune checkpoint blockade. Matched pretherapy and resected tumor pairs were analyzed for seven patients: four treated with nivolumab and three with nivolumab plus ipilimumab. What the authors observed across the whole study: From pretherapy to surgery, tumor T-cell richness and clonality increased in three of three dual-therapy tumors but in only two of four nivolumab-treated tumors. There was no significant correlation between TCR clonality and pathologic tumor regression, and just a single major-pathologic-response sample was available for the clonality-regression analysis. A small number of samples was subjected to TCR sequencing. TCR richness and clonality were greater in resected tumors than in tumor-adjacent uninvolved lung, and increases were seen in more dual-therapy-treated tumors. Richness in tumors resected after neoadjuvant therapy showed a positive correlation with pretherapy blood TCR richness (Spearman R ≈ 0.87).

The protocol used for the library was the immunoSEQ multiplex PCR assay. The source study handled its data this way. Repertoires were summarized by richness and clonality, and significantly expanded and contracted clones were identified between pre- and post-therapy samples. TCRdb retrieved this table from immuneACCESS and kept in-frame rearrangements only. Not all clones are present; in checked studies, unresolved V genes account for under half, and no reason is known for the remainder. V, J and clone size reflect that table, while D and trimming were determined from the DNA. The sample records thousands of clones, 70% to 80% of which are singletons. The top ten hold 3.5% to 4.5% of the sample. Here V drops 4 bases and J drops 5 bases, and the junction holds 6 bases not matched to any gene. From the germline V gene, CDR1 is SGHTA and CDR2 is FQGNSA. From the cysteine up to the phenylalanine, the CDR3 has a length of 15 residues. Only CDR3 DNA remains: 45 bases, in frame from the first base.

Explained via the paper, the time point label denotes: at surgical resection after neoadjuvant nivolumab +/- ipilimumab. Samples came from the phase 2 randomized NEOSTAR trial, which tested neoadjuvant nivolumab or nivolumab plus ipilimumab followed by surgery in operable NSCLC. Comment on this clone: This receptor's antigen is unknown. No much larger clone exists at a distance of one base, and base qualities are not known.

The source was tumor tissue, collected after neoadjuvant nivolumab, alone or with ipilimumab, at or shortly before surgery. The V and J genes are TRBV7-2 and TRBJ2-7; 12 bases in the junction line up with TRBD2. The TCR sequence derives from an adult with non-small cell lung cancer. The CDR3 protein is CASSSRLAGVNEQYF. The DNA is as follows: TGTGCCAGCAGCTCCCGACTAGCGGGAGTCAACGAGCAGTACTTC. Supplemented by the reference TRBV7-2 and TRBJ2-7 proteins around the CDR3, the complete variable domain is GAGVSQSPSNKVTEKGKDVELRCDPISGHTALYWYRQSLGQGLEFLIYFQGNSAPDKSGLPSDRFSAERTGGSVSTLTIQRTQQEDSAVYLCASSSRLAGVNEQYFGPGTRLTVT.